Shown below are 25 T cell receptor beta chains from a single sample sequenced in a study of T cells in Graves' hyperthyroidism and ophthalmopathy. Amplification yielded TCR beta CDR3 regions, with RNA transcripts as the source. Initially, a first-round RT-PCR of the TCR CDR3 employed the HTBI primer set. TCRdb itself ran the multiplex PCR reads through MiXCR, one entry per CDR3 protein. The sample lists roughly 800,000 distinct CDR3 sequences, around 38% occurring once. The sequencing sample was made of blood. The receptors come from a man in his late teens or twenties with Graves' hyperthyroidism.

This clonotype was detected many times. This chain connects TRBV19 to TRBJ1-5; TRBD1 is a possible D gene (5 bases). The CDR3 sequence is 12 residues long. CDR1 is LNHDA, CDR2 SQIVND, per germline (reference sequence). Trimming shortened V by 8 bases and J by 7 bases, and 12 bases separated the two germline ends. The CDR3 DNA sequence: TGTGCCAGTCAGTACGGGGGGCAGCCCCAGCATTTT. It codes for CASQYGGQPQHF. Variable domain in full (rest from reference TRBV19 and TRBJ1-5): DGGITQSPKYLFRKEGQNVTLSCEQNLNHDAMYWYRQDPGQGLRLIYYSQIVNDFQKGDIAEGYSVSREKKESFPLTVTSAQKNPTAFYLCASQYGGQPQHFGDGTRLSIL.

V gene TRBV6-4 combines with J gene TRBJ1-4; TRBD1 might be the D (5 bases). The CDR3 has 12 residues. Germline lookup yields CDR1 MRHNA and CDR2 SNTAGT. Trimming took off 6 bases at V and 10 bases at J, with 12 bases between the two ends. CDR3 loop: CASRTGGRKLFF. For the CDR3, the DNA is TGTGCCAGCAGGACGGGGGGGAGAAAACTGTTTTTT.

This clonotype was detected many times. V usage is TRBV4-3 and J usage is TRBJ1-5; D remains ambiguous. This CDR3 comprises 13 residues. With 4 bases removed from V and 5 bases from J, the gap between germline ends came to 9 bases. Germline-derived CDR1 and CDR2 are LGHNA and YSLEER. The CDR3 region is CASSLNEDQPQHF. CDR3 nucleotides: TGCGCCAGCAGCCTCAACGAGGATCAGCCCCAGCATTTT.

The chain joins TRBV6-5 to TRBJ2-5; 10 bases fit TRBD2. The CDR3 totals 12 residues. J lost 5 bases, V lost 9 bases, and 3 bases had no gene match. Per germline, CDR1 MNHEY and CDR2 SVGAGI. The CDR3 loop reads CASLAGDETQYF. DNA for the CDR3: TGTGCCAGTCTAGCGGGAGATGAGACCCAGTACTTC.

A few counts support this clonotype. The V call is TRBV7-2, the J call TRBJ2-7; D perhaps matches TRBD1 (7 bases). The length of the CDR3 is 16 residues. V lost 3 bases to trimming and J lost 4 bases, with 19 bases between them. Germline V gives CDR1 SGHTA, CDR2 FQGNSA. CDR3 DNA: TGTGCCAGCAGCTTCCCCCGGGGCAGGGGGAGGTACGAGCAGTACTTC. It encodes CASSFPRGRGRYEQYF. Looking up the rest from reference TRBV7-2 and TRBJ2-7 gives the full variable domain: GAGVSQSPSNKVTEKGKDVELRCDPISGHTALYWYRQSLGQGLEFLIYFQGNSAPDKSGLPSDRFSAERTGGSVSTLTIQRTQQEDSAVYLCASSFPRGRGRYEQYFGPGTRLTVT.

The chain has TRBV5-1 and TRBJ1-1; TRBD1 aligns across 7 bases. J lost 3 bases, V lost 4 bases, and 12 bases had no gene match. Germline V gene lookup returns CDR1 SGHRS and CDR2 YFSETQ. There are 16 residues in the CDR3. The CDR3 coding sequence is TGCGCCAGCAGCGTTGGGACAGCTTTAGGAGACACTGAAGCTTTCTTT. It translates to CASSVGTALGDTEAFF. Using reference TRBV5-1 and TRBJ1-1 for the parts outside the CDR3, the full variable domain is KAGVTQTPRYLIKTRGQQVTLSCSPISGHRSVSWYQQTPGQGLQFLFEYFSETQRNKGNFPGRFSGRQFSNSRSEMNVSTLELGDSALYLCASSVGTALGDTEAFFGQGTRLTVV.

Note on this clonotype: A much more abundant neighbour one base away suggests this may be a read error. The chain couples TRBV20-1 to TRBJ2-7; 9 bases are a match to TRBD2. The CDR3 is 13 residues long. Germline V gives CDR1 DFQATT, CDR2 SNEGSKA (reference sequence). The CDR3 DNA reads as TGCAGTGCCCCCCTGGCTAGCGGGAAGGAGCAGCACTTC. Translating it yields CSAPLASGKEQHF.

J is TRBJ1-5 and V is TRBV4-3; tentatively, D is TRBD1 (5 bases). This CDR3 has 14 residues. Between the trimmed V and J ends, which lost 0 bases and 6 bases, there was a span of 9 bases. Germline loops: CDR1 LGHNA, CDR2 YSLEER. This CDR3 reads CASSQEWGGQPQHF. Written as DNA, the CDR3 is TGCGCCAGCAGCCAAGAATGGGGCGGTCAGCCCCAGCATTTT.

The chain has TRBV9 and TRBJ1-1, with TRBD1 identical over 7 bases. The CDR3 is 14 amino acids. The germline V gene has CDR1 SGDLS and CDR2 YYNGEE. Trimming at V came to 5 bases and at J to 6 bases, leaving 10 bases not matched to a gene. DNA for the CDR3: TGTGCCAGCAGTCGACAGGGTGAAATCGCTGAAGCTTTCTTT. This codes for CASSRQGEIAEAFF.

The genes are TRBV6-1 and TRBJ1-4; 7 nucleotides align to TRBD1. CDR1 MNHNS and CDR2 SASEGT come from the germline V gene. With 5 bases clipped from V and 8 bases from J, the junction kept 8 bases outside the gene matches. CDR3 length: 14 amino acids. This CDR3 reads CASSPGGSWEKLFF. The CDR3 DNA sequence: TGTGCCAGCAGTCCAGGGGGTTCTTGGGAAAAACTGTTTTTT.

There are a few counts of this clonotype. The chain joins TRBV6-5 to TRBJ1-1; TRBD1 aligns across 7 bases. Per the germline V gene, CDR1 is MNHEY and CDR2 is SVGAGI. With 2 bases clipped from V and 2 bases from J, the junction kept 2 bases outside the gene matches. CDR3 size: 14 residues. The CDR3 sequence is CASSYTGANTEAFF. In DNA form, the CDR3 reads TGTGCCAGCAGTTACACAGGGGCCAACACTGAAGCTTTCTTT.

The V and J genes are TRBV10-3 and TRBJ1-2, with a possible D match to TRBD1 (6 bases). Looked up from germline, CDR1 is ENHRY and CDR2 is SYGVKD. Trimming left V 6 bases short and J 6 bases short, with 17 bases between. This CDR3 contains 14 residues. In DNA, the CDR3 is TGTGCCATCAGCGCACTCCTCGGGGACAATGGCTACACCTTC. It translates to CAISALLGDNGYTF.

The CDR3 protein is CASSYGQGEGKTEAFF. DNA for the CDR3: TGTGCCAGCAGCTACGGACAGGGTGAGGGGAAGACTGAAGCTTTCTTT. V gene TRBV9 combines with J gene TRBJ1-1, with 8 nucleotides matching TRBD1. Germline lookup yields CDR1 SGDLS and CDR2 YYNGEE. This CDR3 region has 16 residues. With V trimmed by 4 bases and J by 5 bases, 13 bases remained unmatched. Variable domain in full (rest from reference TRBV9 and TRBJ1-1): DSGVTQTPKHLITATGQRVTLRCSPRSGDLSVYWYQQSLDQGLQFLIQYYNGEERAKGNILERFSAQQFPDLHSELNLSSLELGDSALYFCASSYGQGEGKTEAFFGQGTRLTVV.

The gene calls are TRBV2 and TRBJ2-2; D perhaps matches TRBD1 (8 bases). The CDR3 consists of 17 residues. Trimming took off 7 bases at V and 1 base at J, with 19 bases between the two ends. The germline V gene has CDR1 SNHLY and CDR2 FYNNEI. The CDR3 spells CASTKQGGGRNTGELFF. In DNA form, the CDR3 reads TGTGCCAGCACAAAACAGGGGGGCGGGAGGAACACCGGGGAGCTGTTTTTT. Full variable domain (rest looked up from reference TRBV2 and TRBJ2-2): EPEVTQTPSHQVTQMGQEVILRCVPISNHLYFYWYRQILGQKVEFLVSFYNNEISEKSEIFDDQFSVERPDGSNFTLKIRSTKLEDSAMYFCASTKQGGGRNTGELFFGEGSRLTVL.

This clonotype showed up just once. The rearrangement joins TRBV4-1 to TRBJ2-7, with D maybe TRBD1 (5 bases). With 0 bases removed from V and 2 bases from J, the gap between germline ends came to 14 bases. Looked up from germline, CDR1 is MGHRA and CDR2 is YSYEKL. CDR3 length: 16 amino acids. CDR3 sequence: CASSQDKGAGTYEQYF. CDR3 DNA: TGCGCCAGCAGCCAAGATAAGGGTGCAGGGACCTACGAGCAGTACTTC.

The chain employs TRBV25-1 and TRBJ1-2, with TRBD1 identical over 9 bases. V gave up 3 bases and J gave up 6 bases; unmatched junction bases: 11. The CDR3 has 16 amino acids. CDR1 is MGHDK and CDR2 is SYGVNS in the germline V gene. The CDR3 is CASSEVGRGQGNGYTF. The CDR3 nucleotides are TGTGCCAGCAGTGAGGTCGGGCGGGGACAGGGTAATGGCTACACCTTC.

The CDR3 region is CASSLDSEPNYGYTF. In nucleotides, the CDR3 is TGTGCCAGCAGCTTAGATTCAGAACCTAACTATGGCTACACCTTC. This chain connects TRBV7-2 to TRBJ1-2; D is unresolved. The CDR3 sequence is 15 residues long. Trimming left V 1 base short and J 0 bases short, with 9 bases between. Germline V lookup: CDR1 SGHTA, CDR2 FQGNSA.

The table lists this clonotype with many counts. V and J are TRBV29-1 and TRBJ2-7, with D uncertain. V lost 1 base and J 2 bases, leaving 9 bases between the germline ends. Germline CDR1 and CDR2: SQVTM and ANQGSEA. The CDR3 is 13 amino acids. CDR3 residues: CSVEAGSAYEQYF. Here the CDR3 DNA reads TGCAGCGTTGAAGCCGGGTCGGCCTACGAGCAGTACTTC.

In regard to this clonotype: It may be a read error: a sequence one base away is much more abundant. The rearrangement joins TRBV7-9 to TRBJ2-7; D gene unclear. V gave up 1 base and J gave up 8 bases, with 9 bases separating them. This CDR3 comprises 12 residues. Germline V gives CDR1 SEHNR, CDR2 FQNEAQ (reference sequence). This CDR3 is CASSLERRKQYF. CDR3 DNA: TGTGCCAGCAGCTTAGAGCGCCGCAAGCAGTACTTC.

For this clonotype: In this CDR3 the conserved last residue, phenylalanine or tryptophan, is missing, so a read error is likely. The CDR3 DNA reads as TGTGCCAGCAGCGTCGTGGAGGGGGGACGTGGCTACACCCTC. Its translation: CASSVVEGGRGYTL. The gene calls are TRBV5-8 and TRBJ1-2, with a possible D match to TRBD1 (6 bases). Germline V gene lookup returns CDR1 SGHTS and CDR2 YDEGEE. This CDR3 is 14 amino acids long. Trimming pared 4 bases from V and 7 bases from J, leaving 17 bases between.

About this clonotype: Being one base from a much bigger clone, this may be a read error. The CDR3 region is CASILGREGNNQPQHF. CDR3 coding DNA: TGTGCCAGCATCTTAGGTAGGGAGGGTAACAATCAGCCCCAGCATTTT. The rearrangement joins TRBV7-2 to TRBJ1-5; the D is unclear. CDR3 length: 16 amino acids. Germline V lookup: CDR1 SGHTA, CDR2 FQGNSA.

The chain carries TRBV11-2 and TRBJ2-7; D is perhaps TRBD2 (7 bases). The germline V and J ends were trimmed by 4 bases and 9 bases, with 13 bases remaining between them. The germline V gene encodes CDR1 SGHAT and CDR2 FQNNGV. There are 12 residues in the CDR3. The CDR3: CASSSNREGQYF. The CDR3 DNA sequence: TGTGCCAGCAGCTCCAACAGGGAGGGGCAGTACTTC. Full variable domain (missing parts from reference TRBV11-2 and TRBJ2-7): EAGVAQSPRYKIIEKRQSVAFWCNPISGHATLYWYQQILGQGPKLLIQFQNNGVVDDSQLPKDRFSAERLKGVDSTLKIQPAKLEDSAVYLCASSSNREGQYFGPGTRLTVT.

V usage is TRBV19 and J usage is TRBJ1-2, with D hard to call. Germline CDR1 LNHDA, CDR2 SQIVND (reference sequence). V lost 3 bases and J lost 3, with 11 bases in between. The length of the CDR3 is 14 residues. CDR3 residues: CASSIPDGDYGYTF. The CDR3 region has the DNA TGTGCCAGTAGTATCCCGGACGGGGACTATGGCTACACCTTC. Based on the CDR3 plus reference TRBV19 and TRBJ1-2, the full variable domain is DGGITQSPKYLFRKEGQNVTLSCEQNLNHDAMYWYRQDPGQGLRLIYYSQIVNDFQKGDIAEGYSVSREKKESFPLTVTSAQKNPTAFYLCASSIPDGDYGYTFGSGTRLTVV.

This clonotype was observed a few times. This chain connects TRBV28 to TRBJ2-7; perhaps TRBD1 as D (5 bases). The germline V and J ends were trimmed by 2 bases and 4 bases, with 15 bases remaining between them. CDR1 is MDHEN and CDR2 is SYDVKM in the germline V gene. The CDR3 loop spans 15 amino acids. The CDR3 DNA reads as TGTGCCAGCAGTTTAGAGAGCAGGACATCATACGAGCAGTACTTC. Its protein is CASSLESRTSYEQYF.

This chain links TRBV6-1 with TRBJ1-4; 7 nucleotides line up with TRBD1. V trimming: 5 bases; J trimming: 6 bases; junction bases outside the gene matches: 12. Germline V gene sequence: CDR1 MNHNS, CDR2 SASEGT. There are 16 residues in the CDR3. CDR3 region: CASSLRLRGADEKLFF. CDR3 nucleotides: TGTGCCAGCAGTCTCCGGCTCAGGGGGGCTGATGAAAAACTGTTTTTT.